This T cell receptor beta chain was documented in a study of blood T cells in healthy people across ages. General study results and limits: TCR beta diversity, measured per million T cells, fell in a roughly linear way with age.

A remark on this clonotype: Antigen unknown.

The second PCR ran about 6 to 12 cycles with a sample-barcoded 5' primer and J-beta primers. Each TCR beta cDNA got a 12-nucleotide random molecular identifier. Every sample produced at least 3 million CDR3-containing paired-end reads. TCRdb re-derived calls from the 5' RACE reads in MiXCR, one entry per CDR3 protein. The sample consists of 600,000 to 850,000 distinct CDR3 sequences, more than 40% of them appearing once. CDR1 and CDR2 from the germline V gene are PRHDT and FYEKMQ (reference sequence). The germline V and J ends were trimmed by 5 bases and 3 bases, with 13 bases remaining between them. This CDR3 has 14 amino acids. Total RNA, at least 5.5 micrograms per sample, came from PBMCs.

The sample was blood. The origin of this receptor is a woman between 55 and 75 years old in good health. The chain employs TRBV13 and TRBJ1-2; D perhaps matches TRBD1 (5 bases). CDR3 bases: TGTGCCAGCAGCCGCACCGGGACCTACTATGGCTACACCTTC. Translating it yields CASSRTGTYYGYTF.